These 16 T cell receptor beta chains originate from one sample sequenced in a study of PD-L1 blockade in urothelial cancer (dated by TCRdb to about 2017). This sample's time point label indicates: pretreatment peripheral blood. The library was generated by the immunoSEQ multiplex PCR assay. The clones in this table, taken by TCRdb from immuneACCESS, are in-frame only. Not every clone is retained; where verified, under half of the shortfall comes from an unresolved V gene, and the cause of the rest is unknown. This sample comprises tens of thousands of clones, approximately 80% of them detected only once. The ten top clones hold about 1.6% of the sample. Sequencing was performed on PBMCs, taken around atezolizumab (anti-PD-L1) treatment. The receptors derive from an older man with urothelial cancer.

The chain links TRBV7-6 to TRBJ2-2, with a weak D call TRBD2 (7 bases). V lost 4 bases to trimming and J lost 6 bases, with 27 bases between them. CDR1 is SGHVS and CDR2 is FNYEAQ in the germline V gene. There are 19 residues in the CDR3. The CDR3 DNA is TGTGCCAGCAGCTCAGTTATAGGGGGAGGGCCTCGTTTGGCCGGGGAGCTGTTTTTT. This codes for CASSSVIGGGPRLAGELFF.

This clone was found once. The chain links TRBV9 to TRBJ2-1; D unclear. V lost 0 bases, J lost 1 base, and 8 bases lay in between. The CDR3 consists of 15 residues. In germline, CDR1 is SGDLS, CDR2 YYNGEE. In DNA form, the CDR3 reads TGTGCCAGCAGCGTAGGAGAGGAATCCTACAATGAGCAGTTCTTC. Its protein product is CASSVGEESYNEQFF. Looking up the rest from reference TRBV9 and TRBJ2-1 gives the full variable domain: DSGVTQTPKHLITATGQRVTLRCSPRSGDLSVYWYQQSLDQGLQFLIQYYNGEERAKGNILERFSAQQFPDLHSELNLSSLELGDSALYFCASSVGEESYNEQFFGPGTRLTVL.

This clone was counted only a few times. The chain employs TRBV19 and TRBJ2-1, with a weak D call TRBD1 (5 bases). Trimming left V 7 bases short and J 7 bases short, with 8 bases between. The germline V gene encodes CDR1 LNHDA and CDR2 SQIVND (reference sequence). The CDR3 is 11 residues long. The CDR3 DNA follows: TGTGCCAGTACCCAGGGAAATGAGCAGTTCTTC. It codes for CASTQGNEQFF.

The gene calls are TRBV7-9 and TRBJ2-2, with a weak D call TRBD2 (6 bases). V lost 1 base and J lost 6, with 12 bases in between. Germline V gives CDR1 SEHNR, CDR2 FQNEAQ (reference sequence). CDR3 length: 15 amino acids. This chain's CDR3 is CASSLEKRVAGELFF. In nucleotides, the CDR3 is TGTGCCAGCAGCTTAGAGAAGCGGGTCGCCGGGGAGCTGTTTTTT.

This clone was counted a few times. The chain couples TRBV6-1 to TRBJ2-3; tentatively, D is TRBD2 (5 bases). V was cut by 3 bases and J by 1 base, with 20 bases left in between. Germline V lookup: CDR1 MNHNS, CDR2 SASEGT. This CDR3 has 18 residues. CDR3 sequence (DNA): TGTGCCAGCAGTGAGGCCCAGCGGTCCTCGTGGGGCACAGATACGCAGTATTTT. Translation gives CASSEAQRSSWGTDTQYF.

The count of this clone is one. The chain has TRBV7-6 and TRBJ2-2; 9 nucleotides line up with TRBD1. Germline-derived CDR1 and CDR2 are SGHVS and FNYEAQ. There are 18 residues in the CDR3. J gave up 6 bases and V 3 bases, and 14 bases lay outside the gene matches. The CDR3 sequence: CASSFISTGQGGAGELFF. CDR3 in DNA: TGTGCCAGCAGCTTCATATCCACGGGACAGGGAGGGGCCGGGGAGCTGTTTTTT.

The rearrangement joins TRBV6-4 to TRBJ2-1, with 11 bases lining up with TRBD2. The CDR3 is 15 residues long. V lost 3 bases, J lost 7 bases, and 5 bases stayed unmatched. Germline assignment: CDR1 MRHNA and CDR2 SNTAGT. CDR3 DNA sequence: TGTGCCAGCAGTGATACAACTAGCGGGAGTAATGAGCAGTTCTTC. Amino acid sequence: CASSDTTSGSNEQFF.

V and J are TRBV6-6 and TRBJ1-5; 8 bases line up with TRBD1. This CDR3 contains 14 residues. V lost 10 bases, J lost 1 base, and 6 bases stayed unmatched. Germline CDR1 is MNHNY and CDR2 is SVGAGI (reference sequence). The CDR3 DNA is TGTGCCACCACCGGGACAGGCAGCAATCAGCCCCAGCATTTT. Translating it yields CATTGTGSNQPQHF.

This chain links TRBV23-1 with TRBJ2-1, with TRBD2 matching 7 bases. TRBV23-1 is labeled an ORF, and its function is uncertain. The CDR3 is 17 residues long. J lost 7 bases, V lost 6 bases, and 18 bases had no gene match. CDR3 region: CASSSITAGGSENEQFF. In DNA form, the CDR3 reads TGCGCCAGCAGCTCAATAACCGCAGGCGGGAGTGAAAATGAGCAGTTCTTC.

This clone was seen only a few times. The chain links TRBV12-5 to TRBJ2-1; D possibly corresponds to TRBD2 (7 bases). The V gene's germline CDR1 is LGHNT and CDR2 FRNRAP. The CDR3 covers 19 residues. Trimming pared 1 base from V and 0 bases from J, leaving 19 bases between. The DNA of the CDR3 is TGTGCTAGTGGTTTGGGTACTTCGAGGGGGGGAGGCTCCTACAATGAGCAGTTCTTC. Its protein product is CASGLGTSRGGGSYNEQFF.

The chain has TRBV7-6 and TRBJ1-2; tentatively, D is TRBD1 (5 bases). With 1 base removed from V and 8 bases from J, the gap between germline ends came to 11 bases. This CDR3 comprises 13 residues. Germline values: CDR1 SGHVS, CDR2 FNYEAQ. CDR3 sequence reads: CASSLVTDGGYTF. The CDR3 DNA reads as TGTGCCAGCAGCTTAGTGACAGATGGAGGCTACACCTTC.

This clone was detected a few times. V gene TRBV11-3 combines with J gene TRBJ1-2; 8 bases align to TRBD1. J lost 7 bases, V lost 5 bases, and 9 bases had no gene match. The CDR3 totals 14 residues. Germline V gene data show CDR1 as SGHNT and CDR2 as YENEEA. CDR3 sequence (DNA): TGTGCCAGCAGCAGCATGGGACAGGAACTTGGCTACACCTTC. This sequence encodes CASSSMGQELGYTF.

Comments on this clone: An end of the junction differs from the germline gene, which may be a read error. The gene calls are TRBV18 and TRBJ2-7, with 7 nucleotides matching TRBD1. The CDR3 length is 18 residues. Looked up from germline, CDR1 is KGHSH and CDR2 is LQKENI. The CDR3 loop is CASSSPGRGSGGGYEQYF. The CDR3 nucleotides read TGTGCCAGCTCATCACCCGGCAGGGGGTCAGGAGGTGGCTACGAGCAGTACTTC.

This clone was counted only a few times. The genes are TRBV5-1 and TRBJ1-1; D is undetermined. The CDR3 spans 13 residues. CDR1 is SGHRS and CDR2 is YFSETQ in the germline V gene. V lost 1 base and J 1 base, leaving 5 bases between the germline ends. The CDR3 DNA is TGCGCCAGCAGCTTGACAGCGAACACTGAAGCTTTCTTT. Its protein product is CASSLTANTEAFF.

The V call is TRBV2, the J call TRBJ1-2; D is perhaps TRBD1 (6 bases). The V gene's germline CDR1 is SNHLY and CDR2 FYNNEI. This CDR3 region has 14 residues. The V gene lost 7 bases and the J gene lost 2 bases, with 14 bases spanning the gap. CDR3 sequence: CASTPGQPNYGYTF. The CDR3 DNA follows: TGTGCCAGCACTCCAGGACAGCCAAACTATGGCTACACCTTC.

The V call is TRBV5-8, the J call TRBJ2-2; D unresolved. The CDR3 has 14 residues. Germline loops: CDR1 SGHTS, CDR2 YDEGEE. Between the trimmed V and J ends, which lost 2 bases and 3 bases, there was a span of 8 bases. In nucleotides, the CDR3 is TGTGCCAGCAGCTTCGACACATACACCGGGGAGCTGTTTTTT. Protein: CASSFDTYTGELFF.